Each of the 5 T cell receptor beta chains below was sequenced from the same sample in a study of Graves' ophthalmopathy and Graves' hyperthyroidism. TCR beta CDR3 amplification used RNA transcripts. An opening RT-PCR round employed HTBI primers and preceded a second-round multiplex PCR. TCRdb used MiXCR to reprocess the multiplex PCR reads, holding one entry per CDR3 protein. The profile shows 1 million to 1.3 million distinct CDR3 sequences, about two fifths of them singletons. Input material: peripheral blood or thyroid tissue (not recorded which). All receptors derive from an adult man with Graves' hyperthyroidism.

This clonotype was seen at least ten times. The chain joins TRBV9 to TRBJ2-5, with D perhaps given as TRBD1 or TRBD2 (5 bases each). Germline assignment: CDR1 SGDLS and CDR2 YYNGEE. V was pared by 3 bases and J by 5 bases, with 17 bases between. The CDR3 is made up of 15 amino acids. DNA for the CDR3: TGTGCCAGCAGCGGCTACAGTGGGACGGCGGAGACCCAGTACTTC. Its translation is CASSGYSGTAETQYF.

On this clonotype: At one of its ends the junction is not consistent with the germline gene, which may arise from a read error. V and J are TRBV5-1 and TRBJ1-5; 7 bases match TRBD1. In germline, CDR1 is SGHRS, CDR2 YFSETQ. The length of the CDR3 is 13 residues. CDR3 loop: CASSSAGTAYEHF. DNA for the CDR3: TGTGCCAGCAGCTCTGCGGGGACAGCCTACGAGCATTTT.

This clonotype has a single count. The J gene is TRBJ1-5, the V gene TRBV20-1; D gene unclear. With 6 bases removed from V and 5 bases from J, the gap between germline ends came to 14 bases. Germline V gene sequence: CDR1 DFQATT, CDR2 SNEGSKA (reference sequence). The CDR3 has 13 amino acids. Here the CDR3 reads CSAAFKGYQPQHF. The CDR3 DNA reads as TGCAGTGCCGCATTCAAAGGGTATCAGCCCCAGCATTTT.

The sample holds a few counts of this clonotype. V usage is TRBV6-1 and J usage is TRBJ1-4; D uncertain. Deletions cut 1 base from V and 7 bases from J, with 13 bases between. The germline V gene encodes CDR1 MNHNS and CDR2 SASEGT. The CDR3 totals 15 residues. The CDR3 spells CASSEEEVRSEKLFF. The CDR3 DNA reads TGTGCCAGCAGTGAAGAAGAAGTCAGGAGTGAAAAACTGTTTTTT.

This clonotype has a handful of counts. This chain uses TRBV6-6 with TRBJ2-5; 7 bases agree with TRBD1. The V segment lost 6 bases and the J segment 1 base; nucleotides outside the gene matches: 8. The CDR3 runs 15 residues. CDR1 MNHNY and CDR2 SVGAGI come from the germline V gene (reference sequence). The CDR3, as DNA: TGTGCCAGCAGCGCTTACCGGGACAGCCAAGAGACCCAGTACTTC. Translation gives CASSAYRDSQETQYF.